This T cell receptor beta chain was profiled in a study of T cell responses to AZD1222 COVID-19 vaccine. Libraries were prepared by immunoSEQ multiplex PCR; TCRdb keeps only in-frame clonotypes and omits some of them. The sample has 110,000 to 150,000 clones; approximately 85% are singletons. Trimming removed 6 bases at V and 1 base at J, with 5 bases between. The CDR3 covers 12 residues. Germline V gives CDR1 KGHDR, CDR2 SFDVKD. The genes are TRBV24-1 and TRBJ1-1; D gene uncertain. Here the sequenced sample was peripheral blood, taken on day 0 of AZD1222 vaccination. This TCR was recovered from an adult in good health. CDR3: CATSPGNTEAFF. CDR3 bases: TGTGCCACCAGTCCCGGGAACACTGAAGCTTTCTTT.